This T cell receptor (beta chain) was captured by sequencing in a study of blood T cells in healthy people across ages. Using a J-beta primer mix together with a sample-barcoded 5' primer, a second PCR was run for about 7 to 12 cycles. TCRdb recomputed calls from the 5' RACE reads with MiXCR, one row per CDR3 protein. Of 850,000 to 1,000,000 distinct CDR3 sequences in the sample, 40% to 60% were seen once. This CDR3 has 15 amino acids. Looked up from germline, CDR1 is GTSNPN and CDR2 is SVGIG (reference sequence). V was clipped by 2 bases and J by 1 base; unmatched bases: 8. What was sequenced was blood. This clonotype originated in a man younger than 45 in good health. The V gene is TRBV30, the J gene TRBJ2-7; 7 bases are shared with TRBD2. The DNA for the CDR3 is TGTGCCTGGAGTCCCGGACACGGGAGGTCCTACGAGCAGTACTTC. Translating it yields CAWSPGHGRSYEQYF.